Listed here is a single T cell receptor beta chain. Its antigen is as yet unknown. This specimen belongs to a study of tumor-infiltrating lymphocytes in primary liver carcinoma. Overall study context: Those sampled were patients whose primary liver carcinoma was treated by surgical resection. Points from the study as a whole: The bulk unsorted samples meant that CD4+ and CD8+ repertoires went uncompared.

Making TCR beta cDNA involved approximately 510 ng total RNA and a constant-region primer. Amplification in three nested multiplex PCR rounds with slightly modified ARM-PCR gave rise to TCR beta libraries. MiXCR, run by TCRdb on the multiplex PCR reads, gives a single entry per CDR3 protein. The table shows around 170,000 distinct CDR3 sequences, with about 60% occurring only once. The researchers obtained blood RNA from unsorted whole blood and also extracted germline DNA. The clonotype originates from a man aged 35 to 55 with primary liver carcinoma and hepatitis B virus infection. The sample taken for sequencing was peripheral blood.

The DNA for the CDR3 is TGTGCCAGCAGTGGGGGCGGTAACAATCAGCCCCAGCATTTT. It is translated as CASSGGGNNQPQHF. This rearrangement joins TRBV6-6 to TRBJ1-5; tentative D call: TRBD1 (6 bases). The CDR3 sequence is 14 residues long. Trimming pared 5 bases from V and 3 bases from J, leaving 11 bases between. The germline V gene encodes CDR1 MNHNY and CDR2 SVGAGI (reference sequence).